The entry below describes one T cell receptor (beta chain). What it binds is unknown. The sample belongs to a study of glioma-infiltrating T cells after dendritic cell vaccination. Overall study context: Patients had newly diagnosed or recurrent glioblastoma and received dendritic cell vaccines. The vaccine used monocyte-derived dendritic cells pulsed overnight with autologous tumor lysate. Study-level results: TCR clonality showed no direct relationship with survival.

Noted time point: after dendritic cell vaccination, including at tumor progression/relapse. Fresh-frozen tumor tissue and more than two years of survival data were available for all. Profiled with immunoSEQ multiplex PCR; TCRdb holds only in-frame clones, not every one. The sample includes 70,000 to 95,000 clones, roughly 87% of them seen just once. Germline V gene sequence: CDR1 KGHSH, CDR2 LQKENI. The CDR3 covers 16 residues. Trimming pared 3 bases from V and 4 bases from J, leaving 18 bases between. This sequence was found in a human donor with glioblastoma. This rearrangement joins TRBV18 to TRBJ1-1; D is possibly TRBD1 (5 bases). Sequencing was performed on blood, taken after dendritic cell vaccination. Here the CDR3 reads CASSPYVGREATEAFF. In nucleotides, the CDR3 is TGTGCCAGCTCACCGTATGTGGGCAGGGAAGCCACTGAAGCTTTCTTT.